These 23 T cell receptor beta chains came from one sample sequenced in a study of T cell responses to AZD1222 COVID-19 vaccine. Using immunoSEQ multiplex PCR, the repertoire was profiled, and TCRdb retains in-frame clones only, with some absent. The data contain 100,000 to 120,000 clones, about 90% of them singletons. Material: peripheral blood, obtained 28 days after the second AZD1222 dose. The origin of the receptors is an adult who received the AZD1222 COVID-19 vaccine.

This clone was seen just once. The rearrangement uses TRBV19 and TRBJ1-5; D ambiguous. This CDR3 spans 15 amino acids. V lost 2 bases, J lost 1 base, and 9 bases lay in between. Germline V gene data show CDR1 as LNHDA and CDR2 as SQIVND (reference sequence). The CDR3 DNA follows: TGTGCCAGTAGTATACCCAGTGGGAGCAATCAGCCCCAGCATTTT. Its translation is CASSIPSGSNQPQHF.

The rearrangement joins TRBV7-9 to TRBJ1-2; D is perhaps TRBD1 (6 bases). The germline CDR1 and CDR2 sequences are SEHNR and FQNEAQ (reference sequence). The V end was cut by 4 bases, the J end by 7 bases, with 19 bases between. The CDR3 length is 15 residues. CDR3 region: CASSSQGMGQSGYTF. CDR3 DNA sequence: TGTGCCAGCAGCTCCCAGGGGATGGGCCAGAGTGGCTACACCTTC.

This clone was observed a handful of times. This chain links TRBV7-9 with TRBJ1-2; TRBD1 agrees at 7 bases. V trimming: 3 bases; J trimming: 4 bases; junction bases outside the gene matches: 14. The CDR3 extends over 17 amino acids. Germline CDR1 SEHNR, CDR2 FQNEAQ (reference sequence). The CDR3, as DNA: TGTGCCAGCAGCTTCGCCGGGACAGTAAAAAGTAGCTATGGCTACACCTTC. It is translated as CASSFAGTVKSSYGYTF.

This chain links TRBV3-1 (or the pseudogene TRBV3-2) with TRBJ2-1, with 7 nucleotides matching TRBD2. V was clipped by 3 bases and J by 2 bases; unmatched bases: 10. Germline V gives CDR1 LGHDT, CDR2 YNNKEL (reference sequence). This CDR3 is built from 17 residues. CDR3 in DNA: TGTGCCAGCAGCCAGGGGAAAGGCGGGAGAGCCTACAATGAGCAGTTCTTC. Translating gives CASSQGKGGRAYNEQFF.

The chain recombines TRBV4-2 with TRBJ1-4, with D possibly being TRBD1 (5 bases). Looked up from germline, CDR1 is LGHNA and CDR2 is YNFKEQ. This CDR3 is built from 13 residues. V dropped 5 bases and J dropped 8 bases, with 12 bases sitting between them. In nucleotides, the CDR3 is TGTGCCAGCAGCTCGCAGGGTAGCGAAAAACTGTTTTTT. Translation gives CASSSQGSEKLFF.

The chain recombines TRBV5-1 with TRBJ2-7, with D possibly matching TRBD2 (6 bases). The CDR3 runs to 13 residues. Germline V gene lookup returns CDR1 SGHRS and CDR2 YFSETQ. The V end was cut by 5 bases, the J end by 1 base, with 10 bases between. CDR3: CASRLGTSYEQYF. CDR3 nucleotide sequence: TGCGCCAGCAGACTGGGGACTTCCTACGAGCAGTACTTC. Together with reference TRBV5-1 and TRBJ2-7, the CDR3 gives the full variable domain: KAGVTQTPRYLIKTRGQQVTLSCSPISGHRSVSWYQQTPGQGLQFLFEYFSETQRNKGNFPGRFSGRQFSNSRSEMNVSTLELGDSALYLCASRLGTSYEQYFGPGTRLTVT.

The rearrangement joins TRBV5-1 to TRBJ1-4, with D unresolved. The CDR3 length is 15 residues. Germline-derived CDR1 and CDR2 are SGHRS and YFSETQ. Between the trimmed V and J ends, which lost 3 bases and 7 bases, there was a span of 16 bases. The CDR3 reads CASSSIAPEGEKLFF. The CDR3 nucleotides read TGCGCCAGCAGCTCCATAGCCCCAGAGGGTGAAAAACTGTTTTTT.

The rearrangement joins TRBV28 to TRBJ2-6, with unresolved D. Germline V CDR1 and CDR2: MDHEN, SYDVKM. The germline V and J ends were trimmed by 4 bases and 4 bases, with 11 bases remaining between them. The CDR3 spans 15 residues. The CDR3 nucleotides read TGTGCCAGCAGTTCCCCAAATGGAGGGGCCAACGTCCTGACTTTC. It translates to CASSSPNGGANVLTF.

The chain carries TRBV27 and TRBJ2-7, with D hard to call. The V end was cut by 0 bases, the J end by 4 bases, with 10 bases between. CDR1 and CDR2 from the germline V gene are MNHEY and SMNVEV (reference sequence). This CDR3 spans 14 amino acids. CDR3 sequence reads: CASSLSGSYYEQYF. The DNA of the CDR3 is TGTGCCAGCAGTTTATCGGGGTCTTATTACGAGCAGTACTTC.

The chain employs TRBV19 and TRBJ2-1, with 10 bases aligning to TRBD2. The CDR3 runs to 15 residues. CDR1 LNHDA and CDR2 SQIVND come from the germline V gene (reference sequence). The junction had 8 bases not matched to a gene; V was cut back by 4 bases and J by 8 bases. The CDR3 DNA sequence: TGTGCCAGTAGTAGCCCTAGCGGGGGATTTGATGAGCAGTTCTTC. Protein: CASSSPSGGFDEQFF.

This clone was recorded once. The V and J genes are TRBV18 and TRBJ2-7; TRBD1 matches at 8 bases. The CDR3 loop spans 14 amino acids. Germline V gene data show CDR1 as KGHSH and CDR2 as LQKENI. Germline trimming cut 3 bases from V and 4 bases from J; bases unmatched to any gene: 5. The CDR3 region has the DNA TGTGCCAGCTCACCCGGACAGGGTAGGTACGAGCAGTACTTC. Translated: CASSPGQGRYEQYF.

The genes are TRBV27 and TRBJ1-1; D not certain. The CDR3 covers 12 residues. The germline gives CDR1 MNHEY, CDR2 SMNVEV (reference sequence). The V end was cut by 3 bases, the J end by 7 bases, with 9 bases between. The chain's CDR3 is CASSFRAGEAFF. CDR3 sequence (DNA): TGTGCCAGCAGTTTTCGGGCAGGTGAAGCTTTCTTT.

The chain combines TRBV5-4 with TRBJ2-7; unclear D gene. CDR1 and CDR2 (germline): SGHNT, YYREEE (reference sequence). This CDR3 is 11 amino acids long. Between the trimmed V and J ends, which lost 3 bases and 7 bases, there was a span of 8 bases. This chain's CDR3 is CASSWGGEQYF. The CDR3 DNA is TGTGCCAGCAGCTGGGGTGGGGAGCAGTACTTC. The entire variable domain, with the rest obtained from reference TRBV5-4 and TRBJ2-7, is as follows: ETGVTQSPTHLIKTRGQQVTLRCSSQSGHNTVSWYQQALGQGPQFIFQYYREEENGRGNFPPRFSGLQFPNYSSELNVNALELDDSALYLCASSWGGEQYFGPGTRLTVT.

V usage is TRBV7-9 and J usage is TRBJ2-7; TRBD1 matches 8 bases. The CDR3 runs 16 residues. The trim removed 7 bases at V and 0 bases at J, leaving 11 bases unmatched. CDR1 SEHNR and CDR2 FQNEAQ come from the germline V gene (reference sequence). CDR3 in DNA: TGTGCCAGCACCAAGAATGGACAGGGAATCTCCTACGAGCAGTACTTC. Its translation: CASTKNGQGISYEQYF.

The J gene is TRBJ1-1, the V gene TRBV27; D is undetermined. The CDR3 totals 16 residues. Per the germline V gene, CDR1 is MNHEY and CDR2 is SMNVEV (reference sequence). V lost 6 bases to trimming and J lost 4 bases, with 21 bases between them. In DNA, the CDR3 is TGTGCCAGCAGCCCACCCAGATCGACGCGGACCACTGAAGCTTTCTTT. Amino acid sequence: CASSPPRSTRTTEAFF.

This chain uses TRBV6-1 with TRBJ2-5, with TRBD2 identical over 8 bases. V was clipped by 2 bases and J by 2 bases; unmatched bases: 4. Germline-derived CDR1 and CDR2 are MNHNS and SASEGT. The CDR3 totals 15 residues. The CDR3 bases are TGTGCCAGCAGTGAAATGGCGGGGGGACAAGAGACCCAGTACTTC. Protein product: CASSEMAGGQETQYF.

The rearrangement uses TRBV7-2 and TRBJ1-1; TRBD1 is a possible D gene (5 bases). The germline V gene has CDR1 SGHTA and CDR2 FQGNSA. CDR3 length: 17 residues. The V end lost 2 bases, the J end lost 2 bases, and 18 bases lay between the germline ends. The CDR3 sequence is CASSLSFPGGDNTEAFF. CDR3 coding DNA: TGTGCCAGCAGCTTAAGTTTTCCCGGTGGGGACAACACTGAAGCTTTCTTT. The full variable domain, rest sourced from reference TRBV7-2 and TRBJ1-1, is GAGVSQSPSNKVTEKGKDVELRCDPISGHTALYWYRQSLGQGLEFLIYFQGNSAPDKSGLPSDRFSAERTGGSVSTLTIQRTQQEDSAVYLCASSLSFPGGDNTEAFFGQGTRLTVV.

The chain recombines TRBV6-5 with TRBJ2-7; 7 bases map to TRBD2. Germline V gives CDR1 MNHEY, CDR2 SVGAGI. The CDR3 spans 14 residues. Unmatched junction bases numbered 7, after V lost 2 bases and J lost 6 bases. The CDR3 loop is CASSYSKLATEQYF. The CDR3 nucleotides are TGTGCCAGCAGTTACAGTAAACTAGCGACCGAGCAGTACTTC.

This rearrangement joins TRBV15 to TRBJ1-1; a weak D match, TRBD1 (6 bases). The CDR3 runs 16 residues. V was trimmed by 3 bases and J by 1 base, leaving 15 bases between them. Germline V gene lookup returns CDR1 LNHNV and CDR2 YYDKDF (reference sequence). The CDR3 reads CATSSGGRGQNTEAFF. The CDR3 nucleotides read TGTGCCACCAGCAGTGGAGGACGGGGGCAGAACACTGAAGCTTTCTTT.

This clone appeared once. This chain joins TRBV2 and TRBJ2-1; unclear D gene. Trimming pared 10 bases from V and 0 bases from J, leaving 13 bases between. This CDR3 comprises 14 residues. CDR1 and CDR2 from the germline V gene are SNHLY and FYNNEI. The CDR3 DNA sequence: TGTGCCAACTCCAGGTTAAGCTCCTACAATGAGCAGTTCTTC. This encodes CANSRLSSYNEQFF.

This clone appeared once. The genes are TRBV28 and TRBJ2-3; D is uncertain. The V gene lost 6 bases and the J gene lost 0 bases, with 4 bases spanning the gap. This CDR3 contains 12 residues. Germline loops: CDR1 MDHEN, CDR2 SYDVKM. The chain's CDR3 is CASRESTDTQYF. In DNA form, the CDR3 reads TGTGCCAGCAGGGAAAGCACAGATACGCAGTATTTT.

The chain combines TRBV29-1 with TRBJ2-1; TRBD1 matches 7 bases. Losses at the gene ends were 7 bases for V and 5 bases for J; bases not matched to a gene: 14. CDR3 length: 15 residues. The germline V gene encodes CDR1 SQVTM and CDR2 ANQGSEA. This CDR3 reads CSAAPTGPVDNEQFF. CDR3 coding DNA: TGCAGCGCCGCTCCGACAGGGCCGGTTGACAATGAGCAGTTCTTC.

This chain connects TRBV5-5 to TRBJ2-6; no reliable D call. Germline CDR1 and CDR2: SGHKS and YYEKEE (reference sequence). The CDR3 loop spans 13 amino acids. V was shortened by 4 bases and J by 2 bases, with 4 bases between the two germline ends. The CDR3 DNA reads TGTGCCAGCAGCCCCCCTGGGGCCAACGTCCTGACTTTC. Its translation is CASSPPGANVLTF.